This T cell receptor (beta chain) is drawn from a study of T cell repertoires in aging, cancer and after chemotherapy (dated by TCRdb to 2018 to 2020). General notes on the study: The donors fell into six age groups ranging from 30 or younger to 70 or older, and each group had at least three individuals. The full dataset contained several million TCR reads. Control TCR repertoires from healthy donors were recorded over several months to years, and clear clonal overlap was observed across re-sampling. To look at immunoaging and at how T cells reconstitute after chemotherapy, the study profiled TCR beta repertoires in peripheral blood from both healthy donors and cancer patients. Alongside some 98 healthy donors serving as a reference group, the cohort included roughly 220 cancer patients, of whom some 91 had hematological cancers and fewer than 140 had solid cancers.

Instead of sorted cells or RNA, genomic DNA extracted from peripheral blood served as the source for amplifying TCR beta rearrangements. The germline V gene (reference sequence) sets CDR1 to GTSNPN and CDR2 to SVGIG. CDR3 length: 14 amino acids, cysteine to phenylalanine. The sequence is cut down to CDR3 DNA, 42 bases in frame from base 1. V lost 1 base and J lost 9 bases; the stretch between them is 13 bases long. Using a mixed TRB-A/B primer pool, multiplex touch-down PCR amplified rearranged TRB sequences covering the V, D and J segments. Illumina adapters and sample indices were attached to the amplicons through two consecutive PCR reactions run with Phusion HS II polymerase. Amplicons were gel-purified using the NucleoSpin Gel and PCR Clean-up kit and were subsequently checked with Qubit and an Agilent 2100 Bioanalyzer. The libraries were sequenced on an Illumina MiSeq with 600-cycle, single-indexed, paired-end runs. The original methods were these. MiXCR versions 2.12 and 3.0.5 were used to process TRB sequences. A clone was defined as each unique CDR3 nucleotide sequence, and only productive sequences supported by at least two reads were kept. Shannon diversity, evenness, clonality (one minus evenness), and alpha-parameterized diversity profiles from alpha 0 to 5 were included as repertoire metrics. The IGoR algorithm was used to calculate generation probabilities for clones in the paired samples taken before and after chemotherapy. TCRdb's own reprocessing of the public reads used fastp at Q25 and MiXCR and kept productive beta chains. All rows with the same CDR3 protein become a single entry with the most common DNA and genes. The V and J calls reflect TCRdb's pipeline rather than the authors' work. This sample has around 10,000 distinct CDR3 sequences in its table, and less than 35% of those were observed once. About 18% of the sample is taken by the ten largest.

What the authors observed across the whole study: Compared with age-matched healthy donors, untreated patients with hematological or solid cancers had significantly lower TCR diversity and higher clonality in blood. In healthy donors, the decline in TCR diversity with age was mainly due to loss of richness, whereas in cancer patients loss of evenness also played a role. In both cancer cohorts, median generation probability rose over the chemotherapy interval, which suggests that the repertoire was reconstituted through rebound thymic output. According to the authors, the repertoire data do not permit conclusions about immunological memory after chemotherapy.

This clonotype is classified as medium-sized (0.01 to 0.1%). Its antigen remains unidentified. The sample holds no much larger clone one base away, and base qualities are not on file. The sequence derives from a human donor in good health. The donor label of this sample is uncertain. The sequence joins TRBV30 to TRBJ1-6; 6 matching bases give a weak D call of TRBD1. The specimen sequenced was blood. The CDR3 region has the sequence CAWSERQVLSPLHF. Read as DNA, the sequence is TGTGCCTGGAGTGAACGACAGGTTCTTTCACCCCTCCACTTT.